The 26 T cell receptor beta chains below were found in one sample sequenced in a study of blood T cell repertoires in COVID-19. Here immunoSEQ multiplex PCR was the method, and the copy in TCRdb shows in-frame clones only, minus some. The sample records 350,000 to 550,000 clones, more than 80% being singletons. Source material: PBMCs or T cells enriched from blood (not recorded which). The receptors stem from a man aged 25 to 40 who had recovered from COVID-19.

The chain carries TRBV2 and TRBJ2-1, with a possible D match to TRBD2 (5 bases). The V end lost 6 bases, the J end lost 12 bases, and 18 bases lay between the germline ends. There are 13 residues in the CDR3. Germline V gene lookup returns CDR1 SNHLY and CDR2 FYNNEI. CDR3 protein: CASRLQRSSWQFF. The CDR3, as DNA: TGTGCCAGCAGGCTTCAGCGGAGTAGTTGGCAGTTCTTC.

The chain uses TRBV30 and TRBJ1-1; a possible D gene is TRBD1 (6 bases). V lost 3 bases to trimming and J lost 4 bases, with 9 bases between them. There are 12 residues in the CDR3. CDR1 and CDR2 (germline): GTSNPN, SVGIG (reference sequence). The DNA for the CDR3 is TGTGCCTGGAGCGAGGGGGTCACTGAAGCTTTCTTT. Translating it yields CAWSEGVTEAFF.

Note on this clone: Other DNA sequences from this sample encode an identical CDR3 as well. The V and J genes are TRBV24-1 and TRBJ2-1, with 7 bases aligning to TRBD2. This CDR3 spans 16 amino acids. In germline, CDR1 is KGHDR, CDR2 SFDVKD. With 1 base clipped from V and 1 base from J, the junction kept 3 bases outside the gene matches. CDR3 bases: TGTGCCACCAGTGATTTAGCGGGATCTTCCTACAATGAGCAGTTCTTC. Protein product: CATSDLAGSSYNEQFF.

The V call is TRBV1, the J call TRBJ1-1. TRBV1 is tagged as a pseudogene. The CDR3 runs to 17 residues. DNA for the CDR3: TGCACCAGCAGCCAAACACAGAGTGGACTCGCGAACACTGAAGCTTTCTTT. It is translated as CTSSQTQSGLANTEAFF.

This chain uses TRBV13 with TRBJ1-1; TRBD1 agrees at 7 bases. Germline CDR1 and CDR2: PRHDT and FYEKMQ (reference sequence). Unmatched junction bases numbered 7, after V lost 5 bases and J lost 7 bases. The CDR3 is 13 residues long. The CDR3 protein is CASSPGTAIEAFF. CDR3 nucleotides: TGTGCCAGCAGCCCCGGGACAGCGATTGAAGCTTTCTTT.

The chain carries TRBV6-5 and TRBJ1-2, with TRBD1 identical over 8 bases. The CDR3 covers 14 residues. In germline, CDR1 is MNHEY, CDR2 SVGAGI. V was clipped by 5 bases and J by 5 bases; unmatched bases: 7. CDR3 in DNA: TGTGCCAGCAGTACCGGACAGGGTAGATATGGCTACACCTTC. Residues: CASSTGQGRYGYTF.

The chain is built from TRBV7-2 and TRBJ2-3; TRBD1 agrees at 7 bases. In germline, CDR1 is SGHTA, CDR2 FQGNSA. This CDR3 comprises 15 residues. V lost 3 bases, J lost 4 bases, and 7 bases stayed unmatched. In nucleotides, the CDR3 is TGTGCCAGCAGCTTGACAGGGATCTCCGCAGATACGCAGTATTTT. The encoded protein is CASSLTGISADTQYF.

This clone was recorded once. CDR3 in DNA: TGTGCCAGTAGTATAGACCGCGACAGGGACTATGGCTACACCTTC. Residues: CASSIDRDRDYGYTF. The chain joins TRBV19 to TRBJ1-2, with 7 nucleotides matching TRBD1. The trim removed 0 bases at V and 3 bases at J, leaving 4 bases unmatched. This CDR3 has 15 residues. Germline V gene data show CDR1 as LNHDA and CDR2 as SQIVND (reference sequence).

This rearrangement joins TRBV6-6 to TRBJ2-7; D is perhaps TRBD2 (6 bases). V lost 4 bases, J lost 3 bases, and 10 bases lay in between. This CDR3 has 13 residues. Germline lookup yields CDR1 MNHNY and CDR2 SVGAGI (reference sequence). The CDR3 loop reads CASSSGGYYEQYF. The DNA of the CDR3 is TGTGCCAGCAGTTCTGGGGGGTACTACGAGCAGTACTTC.

The chain combines TRBV30 with TRBJ1-3; D gene unclear. The ends were cut back, 0 bases at V and 7 bases at J, with 19 bases in the middle. The germline V gene has CDR1 GTSNPN and CDR2 SVGIG (reference sequence). CDR3 length: 16 amino acids. CDR3 residues: CAWSVSWGGRRNTIYF. As DNA, the CDR3 is TGTGCCTGGAGTGTATCGTGGGGAGGAAGGAGGAACACCATATATTTT.

The CDR3, as DNA: TGCGCCAGCAGCTTGTCGAGGGCCGAACTGATTATTTTCTTT. As protein: CASSLSRAELIIFF. J is TRBJ1-1 and V is TRBV5-1, with D unclear. Trimming took 1 base from V and 13 from J, leaving 20 bases between them. Germline-derived CDR1 and CDR2 are SGHRS and YFSETQ. The CDR3 is 14 amino acids.

This sequence joins TRBV5-1 and TRBJ2-1; D gene uncertain. Germline V gene data show CDR1 as SGHRS and CDR2 as YFSETQ. With 0 bases removed from V and 0 bases from J, the gap between germline ends came to 13 bases. The CDR3 runs 17 residues. The CDR3 loop reads CASSLGNPPGSYNEQFF. The CDR3 DNA sequence: TGCGCCAGCAGCTTGGGTAACCCCCCAGGCTCCTACAATGAGCAGTTCTTC.

The V and J genes are TRBV18 and TRBJ2-1, with 9 bases aligning to TRBD1. The V gene end was trimmed by 3 bases and the J gene end by 4 bases; junction bases not matched to a gene: 4. CDR3 length: 15 residues. Germline CDR1 and CDR2: KGHSH and LQKENI. The CDR3 reads CASSPQTGGYNEQFF. In DNA, the CDR3 is TGTGCCAGCTCACCCCAGACAGGGGGTTACAATGAGCAGTTCTTC.

The chain uses TRBV7-2 and TRBJ2-7; the D gene is possibly TRBD2 (5 bases). Germline CDR1 and CDR2: SGHTA and FQGNSA. V lost 3 bases to trimming and J lost 0 bases, with 12 bases between them. This CDR3 is built from 15 residues. The CDR3 region is CASSFSDRGSYEQYF. CDR3 bases: TGTGCCAGCAGCTTCTCGGACCGGGGCTCCTACGAGCAGTACTTC.

The gene calls are TRBV28 and TRBJ2-6, with D unclear. Germline lookup yields CDR1 MDHEN and CDR2 SYDVKM. The CDR3 has 18 residues. Trimming cost V 7 bases and J 2 bases, with 21 bases left between them. The CDR3 is CASTPFPPKLAGANVLTF. The CDR3 nucleotides read TGTGCCAGCACCCCATTCCCCCCGAAACTTGCTGGGGCCAACGTCCTGACTTTC.

The gene calls are TRBV13 and TRBJ1-2, with 9 bases lining up with TRBD1. From germline, CDR1 is PRHDT and CDR2 FYEKMQ (reference sequence). With 5 bases clipped from V and 8 bases from J, the junction kept 6 bases outside the gene matches. The CDR3 runs 13 residues. The CDR3 nucleotides are TGTGCCAGCAGCCCCGGGACAGGGTACGGCTACACCTTC. Translated, it gives CASSPGTGYGYTF.

Only a few counts were recorded for this clone. J is TRBJ2-7 and V is TRBV7-9; possibly TRBD2 for D (7 bases). The CDR3 sequence is 14 residues long. The germline gives CDR1 SEHNR, CDR2 FQNEAQ (reference sequence). Trimming removed 4 bases from V and 7 bases from J, with 17 bases in between. The DNA of the CDR3 is TGTGCCAGCAGCTCGTCGGGGGGCCTGCGAGAGCAGTACTTC. Its protein product is CASSSSGGLREQYF.

The chain employs TRBV28 and TRBJ1-4; 9 nucleotides match TRBD1. The J segment lost 2 bases and the V segment lost 5 bases, leaving 9 bases of the junction unmatched. Germline CDR1 reads MDHEN; CDR2 reads SYDVKM. CDR3 size: 17 residues. CDR3 sequence reads: CASSNRGRLSTNEKLFF. CDR3 sequence (DNA): TGTGCCAGCAGTAACAGGGGGCGCTTGAGTACTAATGAAAAACTGTTTTTT.

J is TRBJ2-3 and V is TRBV18; maybe TRBD1 (5 bases). Between the trimmed V and J ends, which lost 4 bases and 10 bases, there was a span of 15 bases. Germline V CDR1 and CDR2: KGHSH, LQKENI. The CDR3 has 13 residues. The CDR3 region is CASSLPGPDAQYF. The CDR3 DNA reads as TGTGCCAGCTCACTCCCAGGGCCCGACGCGCAGTATTTT.

The sample holds one count of this clone. The chain uses TRBV7-8 and TRBJ1-2; 11 nucleotides match TRBD1. Per the germline V gene, CDR1 is SGHVS and CDR2 is FQNEAQ. The CDR3 is 14 residues long. Losses at the gene ends were 1 base for V and 6 bases for J; bases not matched to a gene: 1. CDR3 DNA: TGTGCCAGCAGCTTAGAGGACAGGGGGCATGGCTACACCTTC. As protein: CASSLEDRGHGYTF.

This chain connects TRBV29-1 to TRBJ1-1, with D possibly TRBD1 on 5 matching bases. V was clipped by 3 bases and J by 5 bases, with 13 bases between them. Germline V lookup: CDR1 SQVTM, CDR2 ANQGSEA. The CDR3 extends over 13 amino acids. CDR3 in amino acids: CSVDSPGGTEAFF. CDR3 in DNA: TGCAGCGTTGACAGCCCCGGGGGTACTGAAGCTTTCTTT. Combining the CDR3 with reference TRBV29-1 and TRBJ1-1 gives the whole variable domain SAVISQKPSRDICQRGTSLTIQCQVDSQVTMMFWYRQQPGQSLTLIATANQGSEATYESGFVIDKFPISRPNLTFSTLTVSNMSPEDSSIYLCSVDSPGGTEAFFGQGTRLTVV.

The chain is built from TRBV10-2 and TRBJ2-7; TRBD2 matches 7 bases. The CDR3 totals 16 residues. The germline V gene has CDR1 WSHSY and CDR2 SAAADI. V gave up 7 bases and J gave up 2 bases; unmatched junction bases: 14. The CDR3 bases are TGCGCCAGCAACAACCTCCTTGGGGGGGGGACCTACGAGCAGTACTTC. Its translation is CASNNLLGGGTYEQYF.

Details on this clone: Other DNA sequences from this sample encode an identical CDR3 as well. The chain employs TRBV5-1 and TRBJ2-1; tentatively, D is TRBD2 (5 bases). This CDR3 has 15 residues. Per germline, CDR1 SGHRS and CDR2 YFSETQ. V shed 2 bases and J shed 0 bases, with 9 bases lying between them. The CDR3 region is CASSLAVSSYNEQFF. Here the CDR3 DNA reads TGCGCCAGCAGCTTAGCGGTAAGCTCCTACAATGAGCAGTTCTTC.

J is TRBJ1-1 and V is TRBV4-1; D is unclear. Trimming removed 0 bases from V and 3 bases from J, with 8 bases in between. This CDR3 has 14 residues. CDR1 and CDR2 from the germline V gene are MGHRA and YSYEKL. CDR3 loop: CASSQDLRYTEAFF. As DNA, the CDR3 is TGCGCCAGCAGCCAAGATTTACGGTACACTGAAGCTTTCTTT.

The V gene is TRBV19, the J gene TRBJ1-4; D is ambiguous. The V gene lost 4 bases and the J gene lost 8 bases, with 11 bases spanning the gap. CDR3 length: 13 amino acids. Germline V lookup: CDR1 LNHDA, CDR2 SQIVND (reference sequence). The CDR3 DNA sequence: TGTGCCAGTAGTAGCTCCTCGGGGGAAAAACTGTTTTTT. This codes for CASSSSSGEKLFF. The whole variable domain, remainder taken from reference TRBV19 and TRBJ1-4, is DGGITQSPKYLFRKEGQNVTLSCEQNLNHDAMYWYRQDPGQGLRLIYYSQIVNDFQKGDIAEGYSVSREKKESFPLTVTSAQKNPTAFYLCASSSSSGEKLFFGSGTQLSVL.

The gene calls are TRBV5-1 and TRBJ1-3, with no clear D. Trimming pared 1 base from V and 3 bases from J, leaving 8 bases between. CDR3 length: 14 amino acids. Germline CDR1 and CDR2: SGHRS and YFSETQ. The CDR3 sequence is CASSLTADGNTIYF. The CDR3 bases are TGCGCCAGCAGCTTGACAGCCGATGGAAACACCATATATTTT.